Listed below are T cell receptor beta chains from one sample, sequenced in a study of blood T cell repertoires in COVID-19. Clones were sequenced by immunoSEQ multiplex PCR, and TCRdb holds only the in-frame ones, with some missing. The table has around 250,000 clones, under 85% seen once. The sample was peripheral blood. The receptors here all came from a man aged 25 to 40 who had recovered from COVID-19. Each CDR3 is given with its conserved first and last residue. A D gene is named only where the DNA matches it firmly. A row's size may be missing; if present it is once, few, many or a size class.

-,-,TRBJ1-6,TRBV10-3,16,CAISESTGSESSPLHF,TGTGCCATCAGTGAGTCGACTGGCAGTGAATCCTCACCCCTCCACTTT
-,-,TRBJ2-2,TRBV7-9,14,CAGPSGENTGELFF,TGTGCCGGACCGTCGGGGGAGAACACCGGGGAGCTGTTTTTT
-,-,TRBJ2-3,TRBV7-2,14,CASSWGASTDTQYF,TGTGCCAGCAGTTGGGGAGCGAGCACAGATACGCAGTATTTT
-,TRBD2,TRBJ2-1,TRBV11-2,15,CASSGLAGSYNEQFF,TGTGCCAGCAGCGGACTAGCGGGGTCCTACAATGAGCAGTTCTTC
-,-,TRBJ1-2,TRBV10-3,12,CAIGQDLYGYTF,TGTGCCATCGGACAAGACCTTTATGGCTACACCTTC
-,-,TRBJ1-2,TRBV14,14,CASSLLGQPYGYTF,TGTGCCAGCAGCCTACTCGGACAGCCCTATGGCTACACCTTC
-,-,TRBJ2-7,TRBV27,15,CASSLGQLSSYEQYF,TGTGCCAGCAGTTTAGGACAGCTTAGCTCCTACGAGCAGTACTTC
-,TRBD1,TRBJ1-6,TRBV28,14,CAIQRDRENSPLHF,TGTGCCATCCAACGGGACAGGGAGAATTCACCCCTCCACTTT
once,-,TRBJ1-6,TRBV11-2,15,CASSFWGLEGSPLHF,TGTGCCAGCAGCTTCTGGGGGCTCGAGGGGTCACCCCTCCACTTT
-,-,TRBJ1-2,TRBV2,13,CASSEGLNYGYTF,TGTGCCAGCAGTGAAGGACTAAACTATGGCTACACCTTC
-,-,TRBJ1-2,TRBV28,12,CASSLWGGGYTF,TGTGCCAGCAGTTTATGGGGGGGTGGCTACACCTTC
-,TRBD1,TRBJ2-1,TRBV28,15,CASSPRDSIYNEQFF,TGTGCCAGCAGCCCCCGGGACAGCATCTACAATGAGCAGTTCTTC
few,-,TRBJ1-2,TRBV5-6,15,CASSRAPGQTYGYTF,TGTGCCAGCAGCCGTGCCCCGGGTCAAACCTATGGCTACACCTTC
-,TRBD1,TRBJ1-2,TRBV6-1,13,CASTRDRDYGYTF,TGTGCCAGCACCCGGGACAGAGACTATGGCTACACCTTC
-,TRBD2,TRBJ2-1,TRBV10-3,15,CAISEPGLAGDEQFF,TGTGCCATCAGTGAGCCCGGACTAGCGGGGGATGAGCAGTTCTTC
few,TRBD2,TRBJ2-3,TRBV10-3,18,CAISAPSGGDDSTDTQYF,TGTGCCATCAGTGCACCTAGCGGGGGGGACGATAGCACAGATACGCAGTATTTT
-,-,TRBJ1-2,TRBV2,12,CTSRGESYGYTF,TGTACCAGTCGGGGGGAGAGCTATGGCTACACCTTC
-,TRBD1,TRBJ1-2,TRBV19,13,CATTRTGPYGYTF,TGTGCCACCACCCGGACAGGGCCCTATGGCTACACCTTC
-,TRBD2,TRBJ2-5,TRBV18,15,CASSTGTSGQETQYF,TGTGCCAGCTCAACCGGGACTAGCGGCCAAGAGACCCAGTACTTC
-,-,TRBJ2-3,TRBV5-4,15,CASSSRSDSGSAQYF,TGTGCCAGCAGCTCCCGTAGCGACTCTGGGTCGGCGCAGTATTTT
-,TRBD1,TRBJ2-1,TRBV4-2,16,CASSQDLGGWRYEQFF,TGTGCCAGCAGCCAAGACTTAGGGGGCTGGAGGTATGAGCAGTTCTTC
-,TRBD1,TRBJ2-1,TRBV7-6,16,CASISSPGQGKGEQFF,TGTGCCAGCATCTCAAGCCCAGGACAGGGGAAGGGTGAGCAGTTCTTC
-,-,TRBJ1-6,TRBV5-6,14,CASSLTEGTGPLHF,TGTGCCAGCAGCCTAACCGAGGGAACGGGACCCCTCCACTTT
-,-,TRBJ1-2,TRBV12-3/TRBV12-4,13,CASSLQGDSENTF,TGTGCCAGCAGTTTGCAGGGCGACAGTGAGAACACCTTC
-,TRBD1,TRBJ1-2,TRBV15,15,CATSRGEQGGYGYTF,TGTGCCACCAGCAGGGGGGAACAGGGGGGCTATGGCTACACCTTC
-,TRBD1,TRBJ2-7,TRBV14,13,CASSKDRVYEQYF,TGTGCCAGCAGTAAGGACAGGGTCTACGAGCAGTACTTC
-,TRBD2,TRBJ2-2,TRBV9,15,CASSPDPGGSGELFF,TGTGCCAGCAGCCCAGATCCGGGGGGGTCGGGGGAGCTGTTTTTT
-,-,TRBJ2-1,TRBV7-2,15,CASSKPWSSYNEQFF,TGTGCCAGCAGCAAGCCCTGGAGCTCCTACAATGAGCAGTTCTTC
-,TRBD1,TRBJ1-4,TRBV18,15,CASSRARDSNEKLFF,TGTGCCAGCTCGCGAGCGCGGGACAGCAATGAAAAACTGTTTTTT
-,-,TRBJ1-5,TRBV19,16,CASSIVPTGSYQPQHF,TGTGCCAGTAGTATAGTCCCCACAGGGAGCTATCAGCCCCAGCATTTT
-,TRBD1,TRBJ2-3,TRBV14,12,CASSLGGSTQYF,TGTGCCAGCAGCCTAGGGGGCTCCACGCAGTATTTT
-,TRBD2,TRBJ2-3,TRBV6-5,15,CASRDEAGGIDTQYF,TGTGCCAGCAGAGACGAAGCGGGGGGGATCGATACGCAGTATTTT
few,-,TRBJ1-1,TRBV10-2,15,CASSDRPRMNTEAFF,TGCGCCAGCAGTGACAGGCCGAGAATGAACACTGAAGCTTTCTTT
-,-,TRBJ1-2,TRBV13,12,CASSDRNYGYTF,TGTGCCAGCAGCGACAGAAACTATGGCTACACCTTC
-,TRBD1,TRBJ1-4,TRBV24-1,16,CATSEGTGQYNEKLFF,TGTGCCACCTCCGAGGGCACGGGACAGTATAATGAAAAACTGTTTTTT
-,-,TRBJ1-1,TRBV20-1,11,CSAWRNTEAFF,TGCAGTGCATGGAGGAACACTGAAGCTTTCTTT
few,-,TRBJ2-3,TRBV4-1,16,CASSQDRQGSTDTQYF,TGCGCCAGCAGCCAAGATAGGCAGGGGAGCACAGATACGCAGTATTTT
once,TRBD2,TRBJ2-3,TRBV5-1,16,CASSQVSGGEGDTQYF,TGCGCCAGCAGCCAGGTTAGCGGGGGTGAAGGAGATACGCAGTATTTT
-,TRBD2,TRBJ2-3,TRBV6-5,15,CATSFERGSADTQYF,TGTGCCACTAGTTTTGAGCGGGGGTCTGCAGATACGCAGTATTTT
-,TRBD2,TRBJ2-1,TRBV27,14,CASSFSGGGDEQFF,TGTGCCAGCAGTTTTAGCGGGGGTGGCGATGAGCAGTTCTTC
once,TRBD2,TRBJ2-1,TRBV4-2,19,CASSQALGLAGGKNNEQFF,TGTGCCAGCAGCCAAGCGCTGGGACTAGCGGGGGGGAAAAACAATGAGCAGTTCTTC
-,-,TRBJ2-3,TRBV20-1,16,CSASTIGRDVTDTQYF,TGCAGTGCTAGTACCATCGGCAGGGATGTAACGGATACGCAGTATTTT
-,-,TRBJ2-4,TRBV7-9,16,CASSPPGDRAKNIQYF,TGTGCCAGCAGCCCCCCCGGGGATAGAGCCAAAAACATTCAGTACTTC
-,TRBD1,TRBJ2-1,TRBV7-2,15,CASSGTGQSSNEQFF,TGTGCCAGCAGCGGGACAGGGCAATCGAGTAATGAGCAGTTCTTC
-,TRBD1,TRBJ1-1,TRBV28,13,CASSLVGQGTAFF,TGTGCCAGCAGTTTGGTAGGACAGGGGACGGCTTTCTTT
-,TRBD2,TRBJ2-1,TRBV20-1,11,CSAGGGAEQFF,TGCAGTGCCGGCGGGGGGGCTGAGCAGTTCTTC
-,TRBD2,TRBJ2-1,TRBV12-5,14,CASGPGLARGEQFF,TGTGCTAGTGGACCGGGACTAGCGAGGGGTGAGCAGTTCTTC
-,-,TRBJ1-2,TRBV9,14,CASSVGREFLGYTF,TGTGCCAGCAGCGTAGGTCGGGAGTTTCTTGGCTACACCTTC
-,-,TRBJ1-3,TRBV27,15,CASSPGANSGNTIYF,TGTGCCAGCAGCCCTGGGGCAAACTCAGGAAACACCATATATTTT
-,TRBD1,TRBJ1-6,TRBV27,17,CASSSRPPGQGNSPLHF,TGTGCCAGCAGTTCCCGGCCCCCGGGACAGGGTAATTCACCCCTCCACTTT